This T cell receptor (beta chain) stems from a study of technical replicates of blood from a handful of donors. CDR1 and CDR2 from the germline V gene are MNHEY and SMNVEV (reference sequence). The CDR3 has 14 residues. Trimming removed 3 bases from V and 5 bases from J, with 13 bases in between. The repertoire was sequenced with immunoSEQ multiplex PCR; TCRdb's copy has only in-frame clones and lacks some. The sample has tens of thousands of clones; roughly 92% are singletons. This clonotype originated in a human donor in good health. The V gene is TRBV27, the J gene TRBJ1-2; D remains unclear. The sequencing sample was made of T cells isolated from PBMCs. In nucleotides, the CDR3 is TGTGCCAGCAGTTTCGCAGCCCGGGGATATGGCTACACCTTC. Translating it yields CASSFAARGYGYTF.